Listed below are T cell receptor beta chains from one sample, sequenced in a study of regulatory T cells in long-lasting Graves disease. TCRdb ran MiXCR on the multiplex PCR reads and lists one entry per CDR3 protein. The repertoire holds 400,000 to 650,000 distinct CDR3 sequences, with about 16% as singletons. Separately, the same data were catalogued under a study of T cells in Graves' hyperthyroidism and ophthalmopathy.

Sequenced material: peripheral blood mononuclear cells (PBMCs), taken at new diagnosis, from a patient treated with antithyroid drugs. These receptors were taken from a woman between 40 and 65 years old with Graves disease. Both conserved end residues are trimmed from each CDR3.

>TRBV18|TRBJ2-2
ASSPPLAGANTGELF
>TRBV29-1|TRBJ1-3
SALRDSGNTIY
>TRBV20-1|TRBJ2-7
SALDREAYEQY
>TRBV6-1|TRBJ1-2
ASSGGLHPGYT
>TRBV29-1|TRBJ2-5
SVVRETQY
>TRBV12-5|TRBJ2-3
ASGLGTYPDTQY
>TRBV9|TRBJ1-4
ASTTLGGEGEKLF
>TRBV6-2/TRBV6-3|TRBJ2-7
ASSPLRAVGSYEQY
>TRBV3-1|TRBJ2-7
ASSQRETGEQY
>TRBV19|TRBJ2-3
ASSKRDTQY
>TRBV9|TRBJ2-1
ASSVGIYNEQF
>TRBV3-1|TRBJ2-5
ASSQDGEETQY
>TRBV5-1|TRBJ1-2
ASSLVGAGGYT
>TRBV10-2|TRBJ1-1
ASTSIMGTGEEGSNTEAF
>TRBV18|TRBJ2-7
ASSPNGGTRQY
>TRBV27|TRBJ2-1
ASSFRSAAHNEQF
>TRBV9|TRBJ2-7
ASSVLAASYEQY
>TRBV18|TRBJ1-5
ASSPPGGHQPQH
>TRBV5-1|TRBJ1-5
ASSPDTGGNQLQH
>TRBV6-1|TRBJ2-3
ASSATGISTDTQY
>TRBV7-8|TRBJ1-1
ASSLALGRLNTEAF
>TRBV2|TRBJ1-6
ASSEFPTGALH
>TRBV5-1|NA
ASSNSGGAETQY
>TRBV28|TRBJ2-7
ASSLTAPLYEQY
>TRBV30|TRBJ1-5
AWSHQGGQPQH
>TRBV3-1|TRBJ1-5
ASSQEPTLSNQPQH
>TRBV4-2|TRBJ1-4
ASSQDLNEKLF
>TRBV5-1|TRBJ2-3
ASASAASTDTQY
>TRBV29-1|TRBJ2-5
SVEQSEETQY
>TRBV12-3/TRBV12-4|TRBJ2-7
ASSASGAYEQY
>TRBV5-1|TRBJ1-1
ASSLGTADTEAF
>TRBV6-5|TRBJ2-7
ASSSRQGNEQY
>TRBV12-5|TRBJ2-3
ASGINTDTQY
>TRBV12-3/TRBV12-4|TRBJ2-3
ASSLALRADTQY
>TRBV20-1|TRBJ2-3
SASVGLASRTDTQY
>TRBV15|TRBJ2-3
ATSRDPRGSTDTQY
>TRBV12-3/TRBV12-4|TRBJ2-7
ASSLSGWGQY
>TRBV2|TRBJ2-5
ASSSFGGRGETQY
>TRBV7-2|TRBJ2-5
ASSPEARTSALVCD
>TRBV6-1|TRBJ1-1
ASNLRTLTNTEAF
>TRBV7-9|TRBJ2-5
ASSPGQWETQY
>TRBV11-2|TRBJ2-7
ASSLGGVPSSYEQY
>TRBV3-1|TRBJ2-1
ASSSEHDRGPYNEQF
>TRBV3-1|TRBJ1-2
ASSQGDGYT
>TRBV28|TRBJ1-5
ASSPSQGDQPQH
>TRBV20-1|TRBJ2-3
SAKRGPNTDTQY
>TRBV15|TRBJ1-2
ATSTRQGWYGYT
>TRBV3-1|TRBJ1-3
ASSKRGAGNTIY
>TRBV7-9|TRBJ2-3
ASSENRYTDTQY
>TRBV7-2|TRBJ1-3
ASSYDRDRVVGNTIY
>TRBV5-1|TRBJ2-1
ASAGGPSYNEQF
>TRBV28|TRBJ2-2
ASSFAVAERSTGELF
>TRBV18|TRBJ2-7
ASSPQDYEQY
>TRBV7-3|TRBJ1-1
ASSPTGKVDSTEAF
>TRBV6-5|TRBJ2-1
ASSYSQVSSYNEQF
>TRBV6-1|TRBJ2-2
ASSPPPQGAKMAGELF
>TRBV2|TRBJ2-1
ASSESAGGPYEQF
>TRBV6-2/TRBV6-3|TRBJ2-1
ASKRGGGGHNEQF